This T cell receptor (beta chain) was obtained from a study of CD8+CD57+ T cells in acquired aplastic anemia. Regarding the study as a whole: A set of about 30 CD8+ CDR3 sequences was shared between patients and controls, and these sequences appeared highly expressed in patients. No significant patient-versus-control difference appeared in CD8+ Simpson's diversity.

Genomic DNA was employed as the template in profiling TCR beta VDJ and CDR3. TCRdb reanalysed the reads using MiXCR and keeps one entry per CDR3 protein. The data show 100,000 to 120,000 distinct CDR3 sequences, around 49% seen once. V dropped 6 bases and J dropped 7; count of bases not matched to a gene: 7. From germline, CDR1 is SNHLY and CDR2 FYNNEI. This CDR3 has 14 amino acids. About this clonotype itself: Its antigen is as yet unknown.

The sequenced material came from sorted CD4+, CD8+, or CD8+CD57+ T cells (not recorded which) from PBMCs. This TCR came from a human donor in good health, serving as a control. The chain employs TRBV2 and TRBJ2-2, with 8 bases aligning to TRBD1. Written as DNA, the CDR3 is TGTGCCAGCAGGTGGCAGGGGGCGAACGGGGAGCTGTTTTTT. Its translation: CASRWQGANGELFF.